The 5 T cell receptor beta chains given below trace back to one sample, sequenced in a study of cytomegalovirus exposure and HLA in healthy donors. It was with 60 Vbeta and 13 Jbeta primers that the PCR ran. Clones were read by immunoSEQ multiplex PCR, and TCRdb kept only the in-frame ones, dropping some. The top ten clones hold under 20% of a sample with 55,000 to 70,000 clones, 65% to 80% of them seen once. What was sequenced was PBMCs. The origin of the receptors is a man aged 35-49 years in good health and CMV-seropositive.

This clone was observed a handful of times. This CDR3 reads CAWSGGGIATSEQYF. The CDR3 region has the DNA TGTGCCTGGAGTGGGGGGGGAATAGCGACTAGTGAGCAGTACTTC. V is TRBV30 and J is TRBJ2-7; 7 bases map to TRBD2. J gave up 7 bases and V 1 base, and 13 bases lay outside the gene matches. Germline-derived CDR1 and CDR2 are GTSNPN and SVGIG (reference sequence). CDR3 size: 15 residues.

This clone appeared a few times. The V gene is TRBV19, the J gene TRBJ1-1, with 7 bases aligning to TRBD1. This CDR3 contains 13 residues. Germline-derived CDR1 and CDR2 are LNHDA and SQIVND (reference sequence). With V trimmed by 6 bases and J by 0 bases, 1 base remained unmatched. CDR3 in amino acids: CASRGQMNTEAFF. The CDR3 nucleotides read TGTGCCAGTAGGGGACAGATGAACACTGAAGCTTTCTTT.

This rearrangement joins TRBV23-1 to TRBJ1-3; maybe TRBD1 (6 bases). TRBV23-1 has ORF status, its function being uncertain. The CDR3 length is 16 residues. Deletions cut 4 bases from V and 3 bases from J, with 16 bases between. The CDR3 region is CASSRDKGGFGNTIYF. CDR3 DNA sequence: TGCGCCAGCAGTCGAGACAAGGGGGGGTTTGGAAACACCATATATTTT.

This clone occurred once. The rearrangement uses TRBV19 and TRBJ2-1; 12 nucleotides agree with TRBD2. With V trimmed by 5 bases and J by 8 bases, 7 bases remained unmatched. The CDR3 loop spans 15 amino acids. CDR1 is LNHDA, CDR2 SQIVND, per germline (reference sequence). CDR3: CASSHTSGRYDEQFF. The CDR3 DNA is TGTGCCAGTAGTCATACTAGCGGGAGGTATGATGAGCAGTTCTTC.

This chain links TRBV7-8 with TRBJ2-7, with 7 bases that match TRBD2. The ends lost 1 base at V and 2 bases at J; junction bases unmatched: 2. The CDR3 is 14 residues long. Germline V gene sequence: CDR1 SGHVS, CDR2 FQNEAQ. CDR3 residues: CASSLVAGTYEQYF. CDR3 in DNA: TGTGCCAGCAGCTTAGTAGCGGGTACCTACGAGCAGTACTTC.